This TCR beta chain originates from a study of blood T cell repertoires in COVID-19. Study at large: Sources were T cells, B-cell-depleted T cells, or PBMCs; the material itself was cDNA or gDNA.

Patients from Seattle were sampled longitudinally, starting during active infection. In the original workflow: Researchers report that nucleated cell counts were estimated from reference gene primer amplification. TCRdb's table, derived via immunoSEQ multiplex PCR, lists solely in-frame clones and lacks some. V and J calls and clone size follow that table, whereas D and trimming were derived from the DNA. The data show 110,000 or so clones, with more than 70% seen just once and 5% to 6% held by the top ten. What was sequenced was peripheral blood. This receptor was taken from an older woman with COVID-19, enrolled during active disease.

CDR3 DNA: TGTGCCAGCAGGGGAGCCTATGGCTACACCTTC. Translation gives CASRGAYGYTF. This rearrangement joins TRBV12-3 or TRBV12-4 to TRBJ1-2; D remains unclear. The CDR3 sequence is 11 residues long. The germline V and J ends were trimmed by 6 bases and 4 bases, with 6 bases remaining between them.